A single T cell receptor beta chain is shown here with its context. The entry originates in a study of CD8+ T cells in alopecia areata. Study details: A 6-month off-drug phase came after tofacitinib, which had lasted 6 to 18 months.

V dropped 5 bases and J dropped 5 bases, with 12 bases sitting between them. The V gene's germline CDR1 is MGHRA and CDR2 YSYEKL. This CDR3 has 14 residues. Obtained from alopecia areata patients were lesional scalp punch biopsies along with peripheral blood. Extracted RNA was reverse transcribed, and the resulting cDNA served as sequencing template. Sequencing was performed with immunoSEQ multiplex PCR; in TCRdb, only in-frame clones are kept and a portion is missing. The sample shows 200,000 to 250,000 clones, approximately 61% of them seen only once. The source was CD4+ T cells sorted from blood, collected at week 0. The sequence came from a human donor with alopecia areata. The V call is TRBV4-1, the J call TRBJ1-4, with D tentatively TRBD1 (6 bases). The CDR3 reads CASSTNRANEKLFF. The CDR3 DNA reads TGCGCCAGCAGCACAAACAGGGCGAATGAAAAACTGTTTTTT.